Shown below are 17 T cell receptor beta chains from a single sample sequenced in a study of response to subunit inactivated influenza vaccine. TCRdb re-derived calls from the RT-PCR reads in MiXCR, one entry per CDR3 protein. The data hold hundreds of thousands of distinct CDR3 sequences, with 22% observed a single time. This material consisted of PBMCs from blood, taken about 20 months after vaccination. The receptors come from a man aged 50-75 years who received an inactivated influenza vaccine.

This clonotype has only a few counts. This chain joins TRBV15 and TRBJ1-1; D uncertain. Germline V gene lookup returns CDR1 LNHNV and CDR2 YYDKDF (reference sequence). V shed 5 bases and J shed 0 bases, with 4 bases lying between them. This CDR3 spans 12 amino acids. The chain's CDR3 is CATSAVNTEAFF. The CDR3 DNA reads TGTGCCACCAGCGCGGTGAACACTGAAGCTTTCTTT.

The rearrangement joins TRBV14 to TRBJ2-7, with 8 bases fitting TRBD1. The CDR3 contains 15 residues. In germline, CDR1 is SGHDN, CDR2 FVKESK. With 1 base clipped from V and 5 bases from J, the junction kept 7 bases outside the gene matches. Here the CDR3 DNA reads TGTGCCAGCAGCCAAGGACAGGGGTCCCCCCACGAGCAGTACTTC. This translates into CASSQGQGSPHEQYF.

This clonotype was found a few times. The chain joins TRBV7-2 to TRBJ1-5, with D perhaps matching TRBD1 (6 bases). This CDR3 is built from 15 residues. Germline CDR1 and CDR2: SGHTA and FQGNSA. Trimming shortened V by 5 bases and J by 3 bases, and 14 bases separated the two germline ends. CDR3 sequence: CASSVTGGYNQPQHF. CDR3 sequence (DNA): TGTGCCAGCAGCGTGACAGGTGGTTACAATCAGCCCCAGCATTTT.

This chain connects TRBV28 to TRBJ2-7; D is perhaps TRBD1 or TRBD2 (5 bases each). V lost 3 bases and J lost 0, with 15 bases in between. This CDR3 is 16 amino acids long. Looked up from germline, CDR1 is MDHEN and CDR2 is SYDVKM. The CDR3 sequence is CASSFRGILISYEQYF. The CDR3 DNA reads TGTGCCAGCAGTTTCCGGGGCATTCTTATCTCCTACGAGCAGTACTTC.

This chain links TRBV5-4 with TRBJ2-6, with D perhaps matching TRBD2 (8 bases). Germline CDR1 SGHNT, CDR2 YYREEE (reference sequence). The CDR3 is made up of 18 amino acids. V was cut by 5 bases and J by 0 bases, with 18 bases left in between. The CDR3, as DNA: TGTGCCAGCAGGTCGGGAGGGACAGACGTCTCTGGGGCCAACGTCCTGACTTTC. Its translation: CASRSGGTDVSGANVLTF. The variable domain in full, completed from reference TRBV5-4 and TRBJ2-6, reads ETGVTQSPTHLIKTRGQQVTLRCSSQSGHNTVSWYQQALGQGPQFIFQYYREEENGRGNFPPRFSGLQFPNYSSELNVNALELDDSALYLCASRSGGTDVSGANVLTFGAGSRLTVL.

CDR3 sequence: CATSRDKGSNQPQHF. DNA of the CDR3: TGTGCCACCAGCAGAGATAAGGGCAGCAATCAGCCCCAGCATTTT. The chain is built from TRBV15 and TRBJ1-5, with unresolved D. The CDR3 is 15 amino acids. V lost 0 bases and J 1 base, leaving 7 bases between the germline ends. Germline V lookup: CDR1 LNHNV, CDR2 YYDKDF (reference sequence).

In regard to this clonotype: A much larger clone is a single base away; this may be a read error. The CDR3 ends on some other residue instead of the conserved phenylalanine or tryptophan, so this is likely a read error. This rearrangement joins TRBV6-1 to TRBJ1-5, with a possible D match to TRBD1 (5 bases). V shed 6 bases and J shed 5 bases, with 11 bases lying between them. Germline V gives CDR1 MNHNS, CDR2 SASEGT. The CDR3 has 13 residues. This CDR3 reads CASRRDRYQPQHS. The CDR3, as DNA: TGTGCCAGCAGAAGAGACAGATATCAGCCCCAGCATTCT.

CDR3 DNA: TGCGCCAGCAGCTTGGAACTAGCTGCTATCGGACAAGAGACCCAGTACTTC. Protein product: CASSLELAAIGQETQYF. The chain recombines TRBV5-1 with TRBJ2-5; TRBD2 might be the D (6 bases). The V and J ends lost 0 bases and 2 bases respectively, with 17 bases between them. This CDR3 comprises 17 residues. Germline assignment: CDR1 SGHRS and CDR2 YFSETQ.

The V and J genes are TRBV6-1 and TRBJ2-7, with 8 bases that match TRBD2. CDR3 length: 15 residues. From germline, CDR1 is MNHNS and CDR2 SASEGT. The junction had 7 bases not matched to a gene; V was cut back by 6 bases and J by 0 bases. The CDR3 sequence: CASSSGGFLSYEQYF. CDR3 sequence (DNA): TGTGCCAGCAGCAGCGGGGGTTTCCTCTCCTACGAGCAGTACTTC.

The V and J genes are TRBV11-1 and TRBJ2-3; D is uncertain. Looked up from germline, CDR1 is SGHAT and CDR2 is FQDESV (reference sequence). The CDR3 contains 13 residues. V lost 11 bases to trimming and J lost 0 bases, with 12 bases between them. In DNA, the CDR3 is TGTGCCGAGAGACCGCTTAGCACAGATACGCAGTATTTT. This sequence encodes CAERPLSTDTQYF.

This clonotype was seen repeatedly, ten times or more. The rearrangement uses TRBV12-3 or TRBV12-4 and TRBJ1-1; D is ambiguous. V was shortened by 3 bases and J by 0 bases, with 11 bases between the two germline ends. CDR3 length: 15 residues. CDR3 bases: TGTGCCAGCAGTTTCGGTCAGACGATGAACACTGAAGCTTTCTTT. Amino acid sequence: CASSFGQTMNTEAFF.

There are many counts of this clonotype. The rearrangement links TRBV5-6 to TRBJ2-7; 10 bases are a match to TRBD2. Germline trimming cut 2 bases from V and 0 bases from J; bases unmatched to any gene: 2. The CDR3 extends over 15 amino acids. The germline V gene has CDR1 SGHDT and CDR2 YYEEEE. The CDR3 region has the DNA TGTGCCAGCAGCTTATTAGCGGGAGGCTCCTACGAGCAGTACTTC. It translates to CASSLLAGGSYEQYF.

V gene TRBV6-1 combines with J gene TRBJ2-5, with a weak D call TRBD2 (6 bases). CDR1 MNHNS and CDR2 SASEGT come from the germline V gene. The length of the CDR3 is 14 residues. The V and J ends lost 7 bases and 1 base respectively, with 13 bases between them. The DNA for the CDR3 is TGTGCCAGCACCAATTGGAGGGGCCAAGAGACCCAGTACTTC. Residues: CASTNWRGQETQYF.

The DNA of the CDR3 is TGTGCCAGCAGTTACTCGACAGGGATTGGAAACACCATATATTTT. Residues: CASSYSTGIGNTIYF. The rearrangement joins TRBV6-5 to TRBJ1-3; 7 bases map to TRBD1. The ends lost 0 bases at V and 3 bases at J; junction bases unmatched: 2. Germline lookup yields CDR1 MNHEY and CDR2 SVGAGI. The length of the CDR3 is 15 residues.

V usage is TRBV10-3 and J usage is TRBJ1-4; D remains unclear. The length of the CDR3 is 18 residues. The V end lost 3 bases, the J end lost 4 bases, and 21 bases lay between the germline ends. Germline assignment: CDR1 ENHRY and CDR2 SYGVKD. The CDR3 DNA sequence: TGTGCCATCAGTGACCCTCAGAATGTGGGCCCCTTTAATGAAAAACTGTTTTTT. Translation gives CAISDPQNVGPFNEKLFF.

This chain connects TRBV11-2 to TRBJ2-2, with TRBD1 identical over 7 bases. V lost 4 bases to trimming and J lost 3 bases; unmatched junction nucleotides: 5. The CDR3 consists of 15 residues. The germline CDR1 and CDR2 sequences are SGHAT and FQNNGV. CDR3 DNA: TGTGCCAGCAGCTACTGGACAGGTCACACCGGGGAGCTGTTTTTT. Encoded protein: CASSYWTGHTGELFF.

The chain has TRBV6-5 and TRBJ1-5; D might be TRBD1 (6 bases). Germline V gene data show CDR1 as MNHEY and CDR2 as SVGAGI. The CDR3 spans 13 residues. Trimming removed 5 bases from V and 8 bases from J, with 13 bases in between. CDR3 loop: CASSHGTREPQHF. CDR3 nucleotide sequence: TGTGCCAGCAGTCACGGGACACGCGAGCCCCAGCATTTT.